This TCR beta chain is from a study of blood T cell repertoires in COVID-19. Across the whole study: Acute-phase and convalescent COVID-19 samples originated in the United States, Italy and Spain. Sources were T cells, B-cell-depleted T cells, or PBMCs; the material itself was cDNA or gDNA.

This clone was observed once. The germline gives CDR1 MNHNY, CDR2 SVGAGI (reference sequence). V was clipped by 6 bases and J by 10 bases; unmatched bases: 8. The CDR3 covers 12 residues. Original processing methods: Nucleated cell counts were estimated from reference gene primer amplification. The protocol was immunoSEQ multiplex PCR, while the TCRdb copy is restricted to in-frame clones and leaves out a portion. The DNA gave D and trimming, while V, J and clone size come from that table. The sample carries 200,000 or so clones, less than 90% recorded once. The sequenced sample consisted of peripheral blood. The receptor's source is a man aged 35 to 55 with active or convalescent COVID-19. The V call is TRBV6-6, the J call TRBJ2-7; 8 nucleotides align to TRBD2. The CDR3 region is CASSSGGSSQYF. CDR3 sequence (DNA): TGTGCCAGCAGCTCGGGGGGGTCGAGTCAGTACTTC.